Listed below are T cell receptor beta chains from one sample, sequenced in a study of shared clonotypes between healthy human individuals. Sequenced by immunoSEQ multiplex PCR; TCRdb stores in-frame clones only, minus some. The sample yields approximately 2.5 million clones, around 94% seen once. Specimen: naive CD4+ T cells sorted from blood. These receptors originate from a man aged 18 to 35 in good health. The conserved cysteine and the conserved F or W are not part of the CDR3 here. Fields, in order: V gene, CDR3 protein.

v_call: TRBV6-1; cdr3_aa: ASTRGIEAF
v_call: TRBV28; cdr3_aa: ASSPRTGASYNEQF
v_call: TRBV6-5; cdr3_aa: ASSPQGAGNTIY
v_call: TRBV11-3; cdr3_aa: ASSFTARDTIY
v_call: TRBV6-6; cdr3_aa: ASSYDRQNQPQH
v_call: TRBV5-3; cdr3_aa: ARSLYDLGNYGYT
v_call: TRBV6-1; cdr3_aa: ASSPMGQGTDTQY
v_call: TRBV19; cdr3_aa: ASTTRSNSNQPQH
v_call: TRBV4-3; cdr3_aa: ASSQARLADTEAF
v_call: TRBV19; cdr3_aa: ASSIAQGYNSPLH
v_call: TRBV7-9; cdr3_aa: ASSFSGVGETQY
v_call: TRBV11-2; cdr3_aa: ASSSSDKNTEAF
v_call: TRBV10-1; cdr3_aa: ASSEFGTGGFGSPLH
v_call: TRBV7-8; cdr3_aa: ASSTRVGGSNTEAF
v_call: TRBV11-2; cdr3_aa: ASSLDLRLAGGRETQY
v_call: TRBV2; cdr3_aa: ASSADGTDSPLH
v_call: TRBV25-1; cdr3_aa: ASSGGRTGYSGELF
v_call: TRBV4-1; cdr3_aa: ASSQEGTGLLGYT
v_call: TRBV7-9; cdr3_aa: ASSYRTGGNTEAF
v_call: TRBV19; cdr3_aa: ASSIIGGEDTQY
v_call: TRBV5-6; cdr3_aa: ASSVLGGRVNGYT
v_call: TRBV30; cdr3_aa: AWSGGGASPVPQH
v_call: TRBV5-6; cdr3_aa: ASSLAPWGSYEQY
v_call: TRBV19; cdr3_aa: ASTSDRAYNEQF
v_call: TRBV7-9; cdr3_aa: ASSLGFATEAF
v_call: TRBV21-1; cdr3_aa: ASSAPARAGKYSGANVLT
v_call: TRBV28; cdr3_aa: ASSLDRSSYEQY
v_call: TRBV4-3; cdr3_aa: ASSQISTGVRSYGYT
v_call: TRBV11-2; cdr3_aa: ASSLTMGTFLYGYT
v_call: TRBV6-5; cdr3_aa: ASSSVGQGFTGELF
v_call: TRBV6-1; cdr3_aa: ASIMTGAGNTIY
v_call: TRBV19; cdr3_aa: ASSDYSAGANVLT
v_call: TRBV5-1; cdr3_aa: ASSRGQGESEAF
v_call: TRBV29-1; cdr3_aa: SVIRDRGYSETQY
v_call: TRBV21-1; cdr3_aa: ASSKGQDNSGANVLT
v_call: TRBV6-5; cdr3_aa: ASSYHRGLNNQPQH
v_call: TRBV6-6; cdr3_aa: ASRSFKGTQY
v_call: TRBV21-1; cdr3_aa: ASSKGDGEFYEQY
v_call: TRBV6-4; cdr3_aa: ASRLLAGSTDTQY
v_call: TRBV19; cdr3_aa: ASSTDRLWASEQY
v_call: TRBV6-1; cdr3_aa: ASSDGMNTEAF
v_call: TRBV5-1; cdr3_aa: ASSPTPSYNEQF
v_call: TRBV4-3; cdr3_aa: ASSQDQSARGNEQF
v_call: TRBV5-1; cdr3_aa: ASSPERPIWGYT
v_call: TRBV10-1; cdr3_aa: ASSVGQAGKNIQY
v_call: TRBV5-1; cdr3_aa: ASSLFPQETQY
v_call: TRBV28; cdr3_aa: ASSSYLVAETQY
v_call: TRBV18; cdr3_aa: ASSPGLNNEQF
v_call: TRBV4-3; cdr3_aa: ASSQGGHVGGELF
v_call: TRBV2; cdr3_aa: ASSLVPGQGSEQY
v_call: TRBV15; cdr3_aa: ATSRGGTRYRETQY
v_call: TRBV7-3; cdr3_aa: ASSLQGALPTGELF
v_call: TRBV2; cdr3_aa: ASSSHSSQIQY